This T cell receptor (beta chain) was captured in a study of T-cell reconstitution after alpha-beta-depleted transplantation in children. This clonotype appeared a few times. Preparation of the TCRbeta library was carried out with unique molecular identifiers. TCRdb re-called the PCR reads through MiXCR, storing one row per CDR3 protein. The top ten clones hold roughly 30% of a sample with about 980,000 distinct CDR3 sequences, less than 30% of them seen once. The CDR3 runs 16 residues. V shed 0 bases and J shed 0 bases, with 12 bases lying between them. Per the germline V gene, CDR1 is SGHAT and CDR2 is FQDESV (reference sequence).

This clonotype was sampled from a boy in the first two years of life who had a stem cell transplant for SCID, so the T cells may come from the graft donor. V gene TRBV11-1 combines with J gene TRBJ2-7; D tentatively fits TRBD1 or TRBD2 (6 bases each). This material consisted of PBMCs, mostly from graft donor cells, taken 360 days after TCRalphabeta/CD19-depleted stem cell transplant. CDR3: CASSLARGVLSYEQYF. The CDR3 DNA reads as TGTGCCAGCAGCTTAGCAAGGGGGGTACTCTCCTACGAGCAGTACTTC.